This entry lists 21 T cell receptor beta chains sequenced from one sample in a study of cytomegalovirus exposure and HLA in healthy donors. Amplification used 60 Vbeta primers and 13 Jbeta primers. Here immunoSEQ multiplex PCR was the method, and the copy in TCRdb shows in-frame clones only, minus some. Of about 140,000 clones detected, roughly three quarters appear once; the ten largest clones hold around 2.2%. The sample was PBMCs. The receptor set was obtained from a man aged 25 to 40 in good health and CMV-seronegative.

This chain uses TRBV7-2 with TRBJ2-7; 11 bases fit TRBD2. Germline values: CDR1 SGHTA, CDR2 FQGNSA. This CDR3 region has 16 residues. J gave up 4 bases and V 0 bases, and 5 bases lay outside the gene matches. The CDR3 sequence: CASSLARGTSGYEQYF. The CDR3 DNA follows: TGTGCCAGCAGCTTAGCTCGCGGGACTAGCGGATACGAGCAGTACTTC. The full variable domain, with the rest looked up from reference TRBV7-2 and TRBJ2-7, is GAGVSQSPSNKVTEKGKDVELRCDPISGHTALYWYRQSLGQGLEFLIYFQGNSAPDKSGLPSDRFSAERTGGSVSTLTIQRTQQEDSAVYLCASSLARGTSGYEQYFGPGTRLTVT.

V and J are TRBV5-1 and TRBJ2-5; TRBD2 agrees at 11 bases. The J call is uncertain, as TRBJ2-7 better fits the DNA end. The CDR3 covers 16 residues. The germline V gene encodes CDR1 SGHRS and CDR2 YFSETQ. The CDR3 sequence is CASSFPLAGEPHEQYF. CDR3 sequence (DNA): TGCGCCAGCAGCTTCCCACTAGCGGGAGAGCCCCACGAGCAGTACTTC.

The chain has TRBV27 and TRBJ2-7; 7 nucleotides agree with TRBD2. CDR1 and CDR2 from the germline V gene are MNHEY and SMNVEV (reference sequence). V shed 5 bases and J 2 bases; nucleotides not matched to a gene: 6. CDR3 size: 14 residues. Here the CDR3 DNA reads TGTGCCAGCAGTCCCGGACTAGTCGCCTACGAGCAGTACTTC. Translating it yields CASSPGLVAYEQYF.

V gene TRBV9 combines with J gene TRBJ2-2, with 9 bases identical to TRBD1. The germline V gene encodes CDR1 SGDLS and CDR2 YYNGEE. The CDR3 covers 18 residues. The junction had 13 bases not matched to a gene; V was cut back by 3 bases and J by 4 bases. This CDR3 is CASSEGITGGVGTGELFF. The CDR3 nucleotides are TGTGCCAGCAGCGAAGGGATCACAGGGGGCGTGGGCACCGGGGAGCTGTTTTTT.

This sequence joins TRBV25-1 and TRBJ2-7, with 9 nucleotides matching TRBD1. J was trimmed by 4 bases and V by 8 bases; bases with no gene match: 9. The germline gives CDR1 MGHDK, CDR2 SYGVNS. The CDR3 sequence is 14 residues long. This CDR3 reads CASHETGGLYEQYF. The CDR3 DNA follows: TGTGCCAGCCACGAAACAGGGGGCCTTTACGAGCAGTACTTC.

This clone was picked up one time. CDR3 in amino acids: CASSLGGVSYEQYF. The DNA for the CDR3 is TGTGCCAGCAGCTTAGGGGGGGTCTCCTACGAGCAGTACTTC. The chain recombines TRBV7-6 with TRBJ2-7; D possibly corresponds to TRBD2 (6 bases). The V and J ends lost 1 base and 0 bases respectively, with 7 bases between them. Germline V gene sequence: CDR1 SGHVS, CDR2 FNYEAQ. This CDR3 is 14 amino acids long.

The chain recombines TRBV19 with TRBJ1-5; 7 nucleotides match TRBD1. Germline loops: CDR1 LNHDA, CDR2 SQIVND (reference sequence). The ends lost 4 bases at V and 5 bases at J; junction bases unmatched: 8. The CDR3 is made up of 15 amino acids. CDR3 coding DNA: TGTGCCAGTAGTAGGGGACAGACCGTCGATCAGCCCCAGCATTTT. It yields the protein CASSRGQTVDQPQHF.

In regard to this clone: Sequence at one end of the junction differs from germline and may be a read error. The J gene is TRBJ2-1, the V gene TRBV7-9; 12 nucleotides align to TRBD2. The CDR3 runs 16 residues. CDR1 and CDR2 (germline): SEHNR, FQNEAQ (reference sequence). In DNA form, the CDR3 reads TGTTCCAGCAGCTTAGGTCGACTAGCGGGAGACAATGAGCAGTTCTTC. This codes for CSSSLGRLAGDNEQFF.

This chain uses TRBV7-2 with TRBJ2-1; 13 nucleotides line up with TRBD2. CDR1 and CDR2 (germline): SGHTA, FQGNSA. The CDR3 is 15 residues long. The J segment lost 10 bases and the V segment lost 2 bases, leaving 5 bases of the junction unmatched. CDR3 loop: CASSLRTSGREEQFF. CDR3 DNA sequence: TGTGCCAGCAGCTTAAGGACTAGCGGGAGAGAGGAGCAGTTCTTC.

This sequence joins TRBV11-3 and TRBJ1-1; D remains unclear. CDR3 length equals 13 residues. V gave up 4 bases and J gave up 2 bases, with 8 bases separating them. Germline lookup yields CDR1 SGHNT and CDR2 YENEEA. CDR3 coding DNA: TGTGCCAGCAGCTCCACGGGAAACACTGAAGCTTTCTTT. It encodes CASSSTGNTEAFF.

This clone was counted once. The rearrangement uses TRBV18 and TRBJ2-7, with 7 nucleotides matching TRBD1. The CDR3 length is 13 residues. The germline CDR1 and CDR2 sequences are KGHSH and LQKENI. The trim removed 6 bases at V and 1 base at J, leaving 3 bases unmatched. CDR3 nucleotides: TGTGCCAGCTCCCGGGACAGTTCCTACGAGCAGTACTTC. Protein: CASSRDSSYEQYF.

This clone was seen only once. The CDR3 is CASSLGWGEFAEAFF. Here the CDR3 DNA reads TGTGCCAGCAGCTTAGGGTGGGGGGAGTTCGCTGAAGCTTTCTTT. This chain joins TRBV7-9 and TRBJ1-1, with D tentatively TRBD1 (5 bases). Germline V lookup: CDR1 SEHNR, CDR2 FQNEAQ (reference sequence). V was clipped by 1 base and J by 6 bases, with 15 bases between them. The CDR3 contains 15 residues.

This clone was seen more than once but under ten times. The junction departs from the called germline gene at one end, perhaps through a read error. The rearrangement uses TRBV7-7 and TRBJ2-5, with 11 bases that match TRBD1. The CDR3 is 16 residues long. Germline V gene data show CDR1 as SSHAT and CDR2 as FNYEAQ (reference sequence). The CDR3 protein is CASSPLRTGGKETQYF. As DNA, the CDR3 is TGTGCTAGCAGTCCACTGAGGACAGGGGGCAAAGAGACCCAGTACTTC.

V gene TRBV7-9 combines with J gene TRBJ2-5; D is perhaps TRBD1 (5 bases). Germline V gives CDR1 SEHNR, CDR2 FQNEAQ (reference sequence). V was trimmed by 2 bases and J by 4 bases, leaving 8 bases between them. This CDR3 has 13 amino acids. CDR3 DNA sequence: TGTGCCAGCAGCTTAAGGGGTGGAGAGACCCAGTACTTC. Its translation is CASSLRGGETQYF.

There are a few counts of this clone. The V and J genes are TRBV4-3 and TRBJ1-1; 8 nucleotides agree with TRBD1. The CDR3 totals 15 residues. Germline V gene lookup returns CDR1 LGHNA and CDR2 YSLEER. V shed 3 bases, J shed 3 bases, and the junction held 6 bases outside the gene matches. Written as DNA, the CDR3 is TGCGCCAGCAGCCAGGCCCCAGGGGGCTACACTGAAGCTTTCTTT. Translating it yields CASSQAPGGYTEAFF.

The gene calls are TRBV5-1 and TRBJ2-5; D uncertain. CDR1 and CDR2 from the germline V gene are SGHRS and YFSETQ. The CDR3 extends over 14 amino acids. Trimming stripped 1 base from V and 3 bases from J, with 10 bases between. Here the CDR3 reads CASSLFQAEETQYF. DNA for the CDR3: TGCGCCAGCAGCTTGTTCCAGGCCGAAGAGACCCAGTACTTC.

V gene TRBV25-1 combines with J gene TRBJ2-7; unclear D gene. The CDR3 covers 14 residues. The V end lost 6 bases, the J end lost 0 bases, and 12 bases lay between the germline ends. Germline CDR1 and CDR2: MGHDK and SYGVNS. The CDR3 DNA follows: TGTGCCAGCAGGACTCCTCCTCCCTCCTACGAGCAGTACTTC. Its protein is CASRTPPPSYEQYF.

The chain employs TRBV6-1 and TRBJ2-1; 8 positions agree with TRBD1. V dropped 4 bases and J dropped 4; count of bases not matched to a gene: 3. The length of the CDR3 is 14 residues. Germline V gene data show CDR1 as MNHNS and CDR2 as SASEGT. CDR3 loop: CASSVTGGYNEQFF. The CDR3 nucleotides read TGTGCCAGCAGTGTAACAGGGGGGTACAATGAGCAGTTCTTC.

The chain is built from TRBV7-2 and TRBJ1-5; 7 bases agree with TRBD1. V was pared by 5 bases and J by 7 bases, with 14 bases of the junction left unmatched. Germline V CDR1 and CDR2: SGHTA, FQGNSA. This CDR3 comprises 16 residues. The CDR3 sequence: CASSLYYSTGEQPQHF. The CDR3 DNA reads as TGTGCCAGCAGCCTATACTATTCTACAGGGGAACAGCCCCAGCATTTT.

The CDR3 DNA follows: TGTGCCAGCAGTCGGTCGGGACTAGCGGCGACAGATACGCAGTATTTT. Translating it yields CASSRSGLAATDTQYF. This chain links TRBV28 with TRBJ2-3, with 11 bases that match TRBD2. The CDR3 is made up of 16 amino acids. Germline CDR1 is MDHEN and CDR2 is SYDVKM. After removal of 5 bases from V and 3 bases from J, the junction contained 7 bases not matched to a gene.

This chain links TRBV18 with TRBJ1-4, with D unclear. This CDR3 contains 16 residues. The V gene lost 2 bases and the J gene lost 8 bases, with 18 bases spanning the gap. The germline V gene encodes CDR1 KGHSH and CDR2 LQKENI. Here the CDR3 reads CASSPIKTAYGEKLFF. CDR3 DNA: TGTGCCAGCTCACCAATAAAAACAGCCTATGGAGAAAAACTGTTTTTT.